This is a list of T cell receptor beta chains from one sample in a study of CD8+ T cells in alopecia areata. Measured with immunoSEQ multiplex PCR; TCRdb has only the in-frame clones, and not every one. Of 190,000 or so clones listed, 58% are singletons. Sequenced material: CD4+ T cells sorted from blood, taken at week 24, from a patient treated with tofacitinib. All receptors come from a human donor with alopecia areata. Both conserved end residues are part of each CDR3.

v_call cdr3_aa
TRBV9 CASSVGLASSTDTQYF
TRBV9 CASSPSSLLYEQYF
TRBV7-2 CASSLFTANYGYTF
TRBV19 CASSPGTGRADTQYF
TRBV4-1 CASSQVETGHRGYTF
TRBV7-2 CASGGIITQYF
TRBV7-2 CASSFLGGGAQETQYF
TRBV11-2 CASSLGSPPDTQYF
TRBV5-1 CASSISGTKSYEQYF
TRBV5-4 CASIDRDSDNEQFF
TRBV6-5 CASRREPTEEKLFF
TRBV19 CASGDRAGEQFF
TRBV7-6 CASSLAGADTQYF
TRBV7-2 CASSLGPGLGYTF
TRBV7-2 CASSPLTSTDTQYF